This paragraph reports one T cell receptor (beta chain). The sample is drawn from a study of control samples from healthy donors and cancer patients. In germline, CDR1 is SGHRS, CDR2 YFSETQ. Trimming took 0 bases from V and 0 from J, leaving 5 bases between them. This CDR3 has 14 amino acids. Method: immunoSEQ multiplex PCR; TCRdb's copy keeps in-frame clones and lacks some. The data show around 190,000 clones, with nearly 90% seen just once and 1.2% to 1.5% held by the top ten. The sequenced sample was blood. The chain carries TRBV5-1 and TRBJ2-3; D call uncertain. The receptor's source is a woman in her forties or fifties in good health. CDR3 bases: TGCGCCAGCAGCTTGGAGGGTAGCACAGATACGCAGTATTTT. It codes for CASSLEGSTDTQYF.